The clone carrying this T cell receptor beta chain was seen a few times. As it was prepared, the TCRbeta library received unique molecular identifiers. TCRdb re-derived calls from the PCR reads in MiXCR, one entry per CDR3 protein. The profile shows 350,000 to 400,000 distinct CDR3 sequences, 13% of them singletons. This CDR3 comprises 17 residues. Trimming cost V 0 bases and J 1 base, with 15 bases left between them. CDR1 and CDR2 (germline): SGHDN, FVKESK. This sample was taken from a study of T-cell reconstitution after alpha-beta-depleted transplantation in children. V gene TRBV14 combines with J gene TRBJ1-1; D gene unclear. The sample in question was PBMCs, obtained from the stem cell graft. The clonotype was recovered from a human donor who donated a stem cell graft to a child with Fanconi anemia. The chain's CDR3 is CASSQDLGRPPNTEAFF. CDR3 bases: TGTGCCAGCAGCCAAGATTTGGGGAGGCCACCGAACACTGAAGCTTTCTTT. Looking up the rest from reference TRBV14 and TRBJ1-1 gives the full variable domain: EAGVTQFPSHSVIEKGQTVTLRCDPISGHDNLYWYRRVMGKEIKFLLHFVKESKQDESGMPNNRFLAERTGGTYSTLKVQPAELEDSGVYFCASSQDLGRPPNTEAFFGQGTRLTVV.